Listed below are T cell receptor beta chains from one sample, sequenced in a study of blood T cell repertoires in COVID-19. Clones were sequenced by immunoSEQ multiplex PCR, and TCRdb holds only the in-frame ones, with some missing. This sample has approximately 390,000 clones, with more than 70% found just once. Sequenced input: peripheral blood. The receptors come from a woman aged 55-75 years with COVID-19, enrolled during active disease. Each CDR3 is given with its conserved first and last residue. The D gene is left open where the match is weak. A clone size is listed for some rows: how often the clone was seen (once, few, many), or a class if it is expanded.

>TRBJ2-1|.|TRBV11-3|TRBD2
CASSSAGTSGYNEQFF
TGTGCCAGCAGCTCGGCCGGGACTAGCGGCTACAATGAGCAGTTCTTC
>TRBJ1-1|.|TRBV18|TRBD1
CASSRWGADRDTEAFF
TGTGCCAGCTCACGGTGGGGAGCCGACAGGGACACTGAAGCTTTCTTT
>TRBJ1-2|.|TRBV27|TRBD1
CASGRAQGGKNDGYTF
TGTGCCAGCGGTCGGGCACAGGGGGGGAAAAATGATGGCTACACCTTC
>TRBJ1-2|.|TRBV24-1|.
CATSDPTWSHPGGYTF
TGTGCCACCAGTGATCCGACGTGGAGCCACCCAGGGGGCTACACCTTC
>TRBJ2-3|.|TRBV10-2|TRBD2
CASSRLAGDTDTQYF
TGCGCCAGCAGTCGACTAGCGGGGGACACAGATACGCAGTATTTT
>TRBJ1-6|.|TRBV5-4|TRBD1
CASSPGTGDASPLHF
TGTGCCAGCAGCCCCGGGACAGGGGACGCGTCACCCCTCCACTTT
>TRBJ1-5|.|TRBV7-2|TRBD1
CASSLGDSISNQPQHF
TGTGCCAGCAGCTTAGGGGACAGTATTAGCAATCAGCCCCAGCATTTT
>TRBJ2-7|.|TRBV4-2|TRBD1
CASSLRDRKDYEQYF
TGTGCCAGCAGCCTAAGGGACAGGAAGGATTACGAGCAGTACTTC
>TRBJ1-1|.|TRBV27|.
CASSLQPNTEAFF
TGTGCCAGCAGCCTACAGCCGAACACTGAAGCTTTCTTT
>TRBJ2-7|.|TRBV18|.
CASSRAGVPYEQYF
TGTGCCAGCTCACGGGCAGGGGTTCCCTACGAGCAGTACTTC
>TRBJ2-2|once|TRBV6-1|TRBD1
CASSEGGGYTGELFF
TGTGCCAGCAGTGAAGGAGGGGGCTACACCGGGGAGCTGTTTTTT
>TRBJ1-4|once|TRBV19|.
CASMGGRYEKLFF
TGTGCCAGTATGGGAGGGCGCTACGAAAAACTGTTTTTT
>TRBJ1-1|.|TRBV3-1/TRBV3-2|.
CASSQVRRGSTEAFF
TGTGCCAGCAGCCAAGTGCGAAGGGGAAGCACTGAAGCTTTCTTT
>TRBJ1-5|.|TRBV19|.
CASSIDGRINQPQHF
TGTGCCAGTAGTATAGATGGCCGAATCAATCAGCCCCAGCATTTT
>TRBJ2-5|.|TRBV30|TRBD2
CAWSSGARETQYF
TGTGCCTGGAGTAGCGGGGCTCGGGAGACCCAGTACTTC
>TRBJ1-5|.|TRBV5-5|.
CASSPGLNSNQPQHF
TGTGCCAGCAGCCCGGGACTTAATAGCAATCAGCCCCAGCATTTT
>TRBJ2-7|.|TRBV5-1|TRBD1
CASSYSTGYYEQYF
TGCGCCAGCAGCTACTCGACAGGGTACTACGAGCAGTACTTC
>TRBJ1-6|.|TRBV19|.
CASGTTWGGNSPLHF
TGTGCCAGTGGTACGACTTGGGGGGGAAATTCACCCCTCCACTTT
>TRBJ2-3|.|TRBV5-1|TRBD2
CASSLAPAGGTDTQYF
TGCGCCAGCAGCTTGGCCCCGGCGGGGGGCACAGATACGCAGTATTTT
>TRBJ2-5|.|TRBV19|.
CASSIGRGSETQYF
TGTGCCAGTAGTATTGGACGGGGTTCAGAGACCCAGTACTTC
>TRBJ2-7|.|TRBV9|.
CASSVGGSGVGRYEQYF
TGTGCCAGCAGCGTAGGGGGTAGCGGTGTAGGACGGTACGAGCAGTACTTC
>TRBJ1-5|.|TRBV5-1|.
CASSYDGDQPQHF
TGCGCCAGCAGCTACGACGGAGATCAGCCCCAGCATTTT
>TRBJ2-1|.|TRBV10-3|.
CAISDVSGLREQFF
TGTGCCATCAGTGACGTGTCGGGTTTACGTGAGCAGTTCTTC
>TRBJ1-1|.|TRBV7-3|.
CASSLNSRQANTEAFF
TGTGCCAGCAGCCTAAATTCAAGACAAGCGAACACTGAAGCTTTCTTT
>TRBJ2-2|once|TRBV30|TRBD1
CALKRTGGNTGELFF
TGTGCCTTAAAAAGGACAGGGGGTAACACCGGGGAGCTGTTTTTT
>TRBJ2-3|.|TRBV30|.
CAWSNTPGTDTQYF
TGTGCCTGGAGTAATACGCCAGGGACAGATACGCAGTATTTT